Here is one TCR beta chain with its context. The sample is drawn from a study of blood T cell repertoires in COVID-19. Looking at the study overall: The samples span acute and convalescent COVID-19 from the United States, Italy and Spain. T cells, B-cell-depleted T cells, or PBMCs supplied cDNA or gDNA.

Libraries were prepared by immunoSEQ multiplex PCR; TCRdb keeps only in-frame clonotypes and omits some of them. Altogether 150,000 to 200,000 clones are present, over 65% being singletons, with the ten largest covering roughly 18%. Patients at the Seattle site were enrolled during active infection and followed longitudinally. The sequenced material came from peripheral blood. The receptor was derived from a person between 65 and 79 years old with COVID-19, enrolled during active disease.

CDR3 sequence: CASSLDVGGGTHQPQHF. Written as DNA, the CDR3 is TGTGCCAGCAGCTTAGACGTCGGTGGAGGTACCCATCAGCCCCAGCATTTT. The chain carries TRBV7-2 and TRBJ1-5, with D unclear. V was clipped by 1 base and J by 5 bases, with 18 bases between them. CDR1 is SGHTA, CDR2 FQGNSA, per germline. The CDR3 contains 17 residues. Full variable domain (outside the CDR3, taken from reference TRBV7-2 and TRBJ1-5): GAGVSQSPSNKVTEKGKDVELRCDPISGHTALYWYRQSLGQGLEFLIYFQGNSAPDKSGLPSDRFSAERTGGSVSTLTIQRTQQEDSAVYLCASSLDVGGGTHQPQHFGDGTRLSIL.